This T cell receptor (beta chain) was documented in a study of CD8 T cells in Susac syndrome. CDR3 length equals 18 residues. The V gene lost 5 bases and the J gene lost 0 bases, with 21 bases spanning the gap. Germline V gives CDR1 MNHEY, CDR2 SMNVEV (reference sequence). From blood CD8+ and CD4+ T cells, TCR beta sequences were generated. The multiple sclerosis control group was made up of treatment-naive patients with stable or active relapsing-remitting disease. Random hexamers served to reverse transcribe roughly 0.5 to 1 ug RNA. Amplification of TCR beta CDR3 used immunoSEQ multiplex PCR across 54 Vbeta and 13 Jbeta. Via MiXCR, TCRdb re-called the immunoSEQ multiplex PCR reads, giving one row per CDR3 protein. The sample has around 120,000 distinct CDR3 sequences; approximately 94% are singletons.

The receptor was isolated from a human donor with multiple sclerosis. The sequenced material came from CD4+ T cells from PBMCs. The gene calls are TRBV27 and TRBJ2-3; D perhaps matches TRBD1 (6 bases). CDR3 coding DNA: TGTGCCAGCAGTCCCCAGTGGGGACACCAGGAGAGCACAGATACGCAGTATTTT. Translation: CASSPQWGHQESTDTQYF.